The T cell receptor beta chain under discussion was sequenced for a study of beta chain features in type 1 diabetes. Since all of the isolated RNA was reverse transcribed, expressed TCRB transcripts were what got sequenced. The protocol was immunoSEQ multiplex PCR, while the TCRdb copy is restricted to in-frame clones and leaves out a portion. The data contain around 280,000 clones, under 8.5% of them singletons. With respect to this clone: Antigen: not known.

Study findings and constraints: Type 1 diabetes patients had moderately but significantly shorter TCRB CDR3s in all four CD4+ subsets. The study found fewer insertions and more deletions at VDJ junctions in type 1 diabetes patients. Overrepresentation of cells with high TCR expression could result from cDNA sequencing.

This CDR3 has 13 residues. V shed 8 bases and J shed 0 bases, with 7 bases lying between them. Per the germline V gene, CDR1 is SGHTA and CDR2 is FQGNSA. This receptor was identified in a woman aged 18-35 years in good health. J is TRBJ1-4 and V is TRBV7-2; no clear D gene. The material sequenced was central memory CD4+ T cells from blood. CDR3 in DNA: TGTGCCAGCGGCGGCGCAACTAATGAAAAACTGTTTTTT. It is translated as CASGGATNEKLFF. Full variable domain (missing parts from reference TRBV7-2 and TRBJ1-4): GAGVSQSPSNKVTEKGKDVELRCDPISGHTALYWYRQSLGQGLEFLIYFQGNSAPDKSGLPSDRFSAERTGGSVSTLTIQRTQQEDSAVYLCASGGATNEKLFFGSGTQLSVL.